This T cell receptor beta chain was found in a study of cytomegalovirus exposure and HLA in healthy donors (dated by TCRdb to about 2017). At the level of the whole study: In an earlier analysis of roughly 590 of the donors, 250 to 350 Gb of sequence data and 100 million or so unique TCR beta sequences from about 190 million T cells were reported. About 320 gigabases of sequencing data and roughly 90 million unique TCR sequences were included in an early release covering under 650 HLA-typed donors. Of the roughly 400 genotyped donors, less than 85% were placed in the genetic ancestry cluster associated with self-reported Caucasian donors. The aim of the study was to test whether cataloging public T cell receptors could identify signatures of past pathogen exposure. Using immunosequencing, the study profiled T cell repertoires from 666 subjects and related those repertoires to cytomegalovirus serostatus. Along with the roughly 700-subject first cohort, a separate validation cohort of approximately 110 different subjects was used. To predict cytomegalovirus infection status, the study brought together high-throughput TCR immunosequencing, statistical association of individual TCRs with disease status, and machine learning. In a later analysis, previously published TCR beta repertoires from 550 to 700 donors were re-analyzed and high-resolution HLA genotyping was added so that TCR occurrence patterns could be studied. The later analysis used no new phenotypic data to find candidate immune exposures, relying instead on TCR beta sequences and their occurrence across donors. An earlier analysis of approximately 640 of the donors applied high-throughput TCR beta sequencing to assess whether each TCR beta V gene segment acted as functional or pseudogenic. Donor age, sex, ethnicity and CMV serostatus were compiled together with the repertoire data. In a later genetic analysis, genome-wide SNP genotypes for 398 of the 666 donors were used, and that subset was treated as a discovery cohort. All discovery cohort repertoires had been generated using a single sequencing platform. HLA typing included class I and class II loci at four-digit resolution. The number of typed donors differed by locus: about 620-640 for A, B, C, DRB1 and DQB1; about 520 for DQA1; around 610 for DPA1; and some 450 for DPB1. About 5 DR-DQ haplotypes were handled as single units for association and clustering, since linkage in the cohort was strong. On average, roughly 250,000 unique TCR beta nucleotide sequences were sequenced per donor among 398 genotyped donors of the cohort, with roughly 18% of those sequences being non-productive. Study-wide conclusions, independent of this receptor: A later analysis associated 15,000 to 20,000 TCR beta sequences with specific HLA alleles at a false discovery rate of 0.05. Because counts were too low, roughly 17 rarely observed V segments, including chromosome 9 orphons, were left out of the earlier analysis of 587 of the donors. The 87-base-pair reads could not distinguish some IMGT-functional V segments, including TRBV6-2 and TRBV6-3, so those segments were excluded. Compared with equally common non-associated chains, HLA-associated TCR beta chains in a later analysis were more clonally expanded and had lower generation probabilities. A later genetic analysis reported fewer N-insertions in productive TCRs among donors in an Asian-associated ancestry cluster than the roughly 640-donor mean. Most TCR sequences were observed very rarely across donors, whereas some public TCRs were present in many individuals. The classifier was reported to diagnose cytomegalovirus status with high specificity and sensitivity in both the original and validation cohorts. It was suggested by the authors that the approach could potentially be generalized to other disease states and immunological phenotypes. This cohort had only TCR beta chains sequenced, and the lack of alpha or paired-chain data limited which features could be detected. Because HLA typing was unavailable for some donors at each locus, only the typed subset was used in association tests. Assigning TCR associations to individual alleles was difficult when HLA alleles, especially DR and DQ, strongly co-occurred. In vitro tests confirmed that a few of the cytomegalovirus-associated TCR beta chains recognize cytomegalovirus antigens. Correlated functional status among segregating V segments might reflect linkage disequilibrium, but an unknown experimental factor could not be ruled out. A group of highly shared sequence variants was considered likely to be a technical artifact of the sequencing pipeline. Sequencing depth was assumed to be roughly uniform across donors in the presence/absence analyses, though that assumption may not hold. V-gene and J-gene trimming of TCR beta chains was associated with a missense DCLRE1C variant in a later genetic analysis, and the association was replicated in an independent cohort. A later analysis found that TCR association rates varied across HLA loci, with DRB1 alleles showing the most associated TCRs and HLA-C alleles the fewest. In an earlier analysis of more than 450 of the donors, most TCR beta V segments were observed in productive rearrangements about 87% or about 30% of the time, broadly matching IMGT annotations. CMV serostatus was the only immune exposure information available for the cohort. Several of the top co-occurrence clusters appeared to be linked to parvovirus B19, influenza, CMV and Epstein-Barr virus, according to a later analysis. According to a later analysis, most CMV-associated TCR beta chains appeared to be HLA-restricted, and the HLA associations seemed to be driven largely by CMV exposure. In the study, about 150 TCR beta chains were listed as associated with cytomegalovirus. A further reported finding was that TCR beta sequences accurately predicted the HLA-A and HLA-B alleles for most subjects in the first cohort.

Preparation of the library involved the immunoSEQ multiplex PCR assay. A mixture of 60 forward primers for TCR Vbeta segments and 13 reverse primers for TCR Jbeta segments was used in the multiplex PCR. The CDR3 region of rearranged TCR beta genes was amplified from genomic DNA by a multiplex PCR assay. Amplified TCR beta libraries were sequenced as 87-base-pair reads on the Illumina HiSeq System. Per the original workflow: A later analysis counted around 72 million unique TCR beta chains across the 666 repertoires, and 9 million to 14 million of these chains were shared by at least two donors. A nearest-neighbor algorithm error-corrected the raw reads and collapsed the reads into unique sequences, merging closely related sequences to remove PCR and sequencing errors. Alignment of CDR3 sequences to IMGT reference sequences was used to assign V, D and J gene segments. For a sequence to be retained, a match of at least six nucleotides to both a V gene segment and a J gene segment was required. A rearrangement counted as productive if the CDR3 had no stop codons and remained in frame with V and J, and every other rearrangement counted as non-productive. CDR3 was defined by IMGT convention, running from the second conserved V-encoded cysteine to the conserved J-encoded phenylalanine. The earlier analysis of about 590 of the donors excluded sequences that lacked an unambiguous match to a single V gene segment. In an earlier analysis of 587 of the donors, a V segment was called functional when productive rearrangements were above 56.7%, and segregating when the standard deviation between donors exceeded 5%. A statistical classification framework was built for diagnosing cytomegalovirus status from the catalog of TCR beta chain sequences. V and J gene assignment, in a later analysis, came from comparing TCR nucleotide sequences with IMGT/GENE-DB human TR gene sequences. The TCRdist pipeline was used in a later analysis to assign CDR3 sequences and most-parsimonious VDJ recombination scenarios. In a later analysis, each TCR beta chain was defined by its CDR3 amino acid sequence together with its V-gene family, and reads lacking a unique V-gene family were excluded. To address suspected cross-contamination and a sequencing artifact, a later analysis removed some 620 highly shared, low-generation-probability nucleotide sequences. For each public chain, a later analysis derived a clonal expansion index from normalized ranks of inferred template counts within each repertoire. In a later analysis, generation probabilities were computed with a VDJ recombination model fitted to out-of-frame rearrangements, and the resulting probabilities were checked against IGoR. In a later analysis, TCR-TCR, TCR-HLA and TCR-CMV co-occurrence was scored with hypergeometric tests, and a repertoire-size bias correction was applied to TCR pairs. A later analysis estimated false discovery rates by permuting HLA or CMV assignments 20 times. A later analysis grouped co-occurring TCRs with DBSCAN, adding TCRdist sequence similarity when clustering within HLA-allele-positive subsets. Repertoires with fewer than 30,000 or more than 120,000 public chains were left out of co-occurrence clustering, as were four to six repertoires with anomalous nucleotide sharing. Here the immuneACCESS table is served through TCRdb, limited to in-frame sequences with V and J called. Missing clones are a known gap in these copies; in checked studies unresolved V genes cover under half, and the rest lacks a known reason. The D gene and trimming were derived from the DNA, and the V and J assignments and clone size from that table. The sample table holds 140,000 to 150,000 clones, of which 70% to 85% were seen once. 9% to 10% of the sample comes from the top ten.

The germline V gene supplies CDR1 SGHDN and CDR2 FVKESK. At the junction V is shortened by 5 bases and J by 2 bases; bases outside the gene matches: 8. The CDR3 contains 15 residues, cysteine and phenylalanine counted. Only the CDR3 DNA stays, 45 bases, in frame from base 1. This clone was found a few times. It lacks a known antigen. It has no much larger one-base neighbor in the sample; base qualities were not kept. The cohort was made up of approximately 670 healthy bone marrow donors. At the time of sampling, all cohort members were nominally healthy, though unrecorded immune exposures were likely present. The donor tested CMV seropositive, placing the donor among the roughly 270 seropositive members of the cohort. A peripheral blood sample was provided by each donor, and peripheral blood mononuclear cells were used for TCR beta sequencing. The Qiagen DNeasy Blood Extraction Kit was used to extract genomic DNA from the blood cell samples.

This TCR derives from a woman aged 60 to 75 in good health and CMV-seropositive. Sequences were obtained from PBMCs. The chain is assembled from TRBV14 and TRBJ1-1, with 7 middle bases fitting TRBD1. The encoded CDR3 is CASSIRTGRNTEAFF. The DNA reads TGTGCCAGCAGCATCCGGACAGGACGAAACACTGAAGCTTTCTTT.